The clone carrying this TCR beta chain was seen repeatedly, ten times or more. V lost 5 bases and J lost 4, with 22 bases in between. The CDR3 consists of 17 residues. Germline-derived CDR1 and CDR2 are SNHLY and FYNNEI. The entry originates in a study of blood T cell repertoires in COVID-19. Per the study methods: Estimation of nucleated cell counts was performed using reference gene primer amplification. TCRdb's table, derived via immunoSEQ multiplex PCR, lists solely in-frame clones and lacks some. The DNA was the basis for D and trimming; V, J and clone size are from that table. Here the sample spans roughly 270,000 clones, 75% to 85% being singletons.

The sequencing sample was made of peripheral blood. The chain recombines TRBV2 with TRBJ2-3; D is possibly TRBD2 (6 bases). The TCR sequence derives from a man aged 45-65 years with active or convalescent COVID-19. In DNA form, the CDR3 reads TGTGCCAGCAGTCCCCCCTGGGGGGAGTTTAGTCCAGATACGCAGTATTTT. It is translated as CASSPPWGEFSPDTQYF. The variable domain in full, with the rest retrieved from reference TRBV2 and TRBJ2-3, is EPEVTQTPSHQVTQMGQEVILRCVPISNHLYFYWYRQILGQKVEFLVSFYNNEISEKSEIFDDQFSVERPDGSNFTLKIRSTKLEDSAMYFCASSPPWGEFSPDTQYFGPGTRLTVL.